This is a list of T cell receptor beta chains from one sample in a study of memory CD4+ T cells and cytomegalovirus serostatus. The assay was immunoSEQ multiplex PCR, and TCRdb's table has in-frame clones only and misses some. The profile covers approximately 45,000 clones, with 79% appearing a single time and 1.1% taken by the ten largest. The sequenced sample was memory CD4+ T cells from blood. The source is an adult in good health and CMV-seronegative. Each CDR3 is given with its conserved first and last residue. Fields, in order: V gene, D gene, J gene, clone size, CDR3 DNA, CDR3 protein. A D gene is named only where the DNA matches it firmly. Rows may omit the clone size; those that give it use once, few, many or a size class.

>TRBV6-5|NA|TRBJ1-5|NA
TGTGCCAGCAGTTACTCGACCAAGAATCAGCCCCAGCATTTT
CASSYSTKNQPQHF
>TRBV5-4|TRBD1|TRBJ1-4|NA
TGTGCCAGCAGCGCGGGACAGTATCGAGGGTCGGCTAATGAAAAACTGTTTTTT
CASSAGQYRGSANEKLFF
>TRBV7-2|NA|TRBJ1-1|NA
TGTGCCAGCAGCTTAATGGGGTCCCTCCCTGAAGCTTTCTTT
CASSLMGSLPEAFF
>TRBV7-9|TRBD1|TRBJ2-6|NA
TGTGCCAGCAGCACCCACAGGGGGCCCGGGGCCAACGTCCTGACTTTC
CASSTHRGPGANVLTF
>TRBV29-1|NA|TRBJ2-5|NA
TGCAGCCCGTGTGGGAGGCACCAAGAGACCCAGTACTTC
CSPCGRHQETQYF
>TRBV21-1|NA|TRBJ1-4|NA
TGTGCCAGCAGCAAAAGAGACAGGGAGGAAAAACTGTTTTTT
CASSKRDREEKLFF
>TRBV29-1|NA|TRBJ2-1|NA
TGCAGCGTTGAAGGGCAAGTTACTGAGCAGTTCTTC
CSVEGQVTEQFF
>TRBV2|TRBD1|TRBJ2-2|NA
TGTGCCAGCAGTCCTGACAGGGGGGTTGACACCGGGGAGCTGTTTTTT
CASSPDRGVDTGELFF
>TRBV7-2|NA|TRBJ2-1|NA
TGTGCCAGCAGCTTACAACCCTACAATGAGCAGTTCTTC
CASSLQPYNEQFF
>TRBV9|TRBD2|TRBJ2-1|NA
TGTGCCAGCAGCGTTAGCGGGAGGGGCAATGAGCAGTTCTTC
CASSVSGRGNEQFF
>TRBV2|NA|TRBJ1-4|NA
TGTGCCAGCAGTGAAGCGCTAGGGAGGGGTGAAAAACTGTTTTTT
CASSEALGRGEKLFF
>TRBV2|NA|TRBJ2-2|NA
TGTGCCAGCAGACTCCGGCCCGGGGAGCTGTTTTTT
CASRLRPGELFF
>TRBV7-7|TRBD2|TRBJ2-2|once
TGTGCTAGCAGCCCTTCTAGCGGCGGGGACACCGGGGAGCTGTTTTTT
CASSPSSGGDTGELFF
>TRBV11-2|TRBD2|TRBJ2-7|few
TGTGCCAGCAGCTTATGGGGACTATCCTCGGGGGAGCAGTACTTC
CASSLWGLSSGEQYF